These 16 T cell receptor beta chains were sequenced from one sample in a study of cytomegalovirus exposure and HLA in healthy donors. PCR was performed using 60 Vbeta and 13 Jbeta primers. The method was immunoSEQ multiplex PCR; TCRdb's version includes in-frame clones alone and lacks a portion of them. In the table there are around 190,000 clones, around three quarters of which are singletons. Sequenced sample: PBMCs. The receptors here all came from a man aged 40-50 years in good health and CMV-seronegative.

The chain employs TRBV7-2 and TRBJ2-7; the match to TRBD2 covers 9 bases. The length of the CDR3 is 15 residues. Looked up from germline, CDR1 is SGHTA and CDR2 is FQGNSA. V lost 1 base, J lost 3 bases, and 4 bases stayed unmatched. The CDR3 loop reads CASSLDAGGLYEQYF. The CDR3 DNA sequence: TGTGCCAGCAGCTTAGATGCGGGGGGGCTCTACGAGCAGTACTTC.

The genes are TRBV2 and TRBJ1-5, with 8 bases that match TRBD1. The germline V gene has CDR1 SNHLY and CDR2 FYNNEI. The V and J ends lost 7 bases and 2 bases, in that order; junction bases with no gene match: 19. The length of the CDR3 is 19 residues. The CDR3 DNA reads TGTGCCAGCACCACGCCGCGGCAGGGGGCCTCCCCGGGCAATCAGCCCCAGCATTTT. Protein sequence: CASTTPRQGASPGNQPQHF.

This chain links TRBV4-3 with TRBJ2-1; 13 bases line up with TRBD2. The CDR3 contains 18 residues. In germline, CDR1 is LGHNA, CDR2 YSLEER. Trimming cost V 0 bases and J 6 bases; bases outside gene matches: 8. The CDR3 region is CASSQDLPTSGRINEQFF. DNA for the CDR3: TGCGCCAGCAGCCAAGATCTTCCGACTAGCGGGAGGATCAATGAGCAGTTCTTC.

The V and J genes are TRBV5-6 and TRBJ1-2, with D possibly TRBD1 on 5 matching bases. V lost 4 bases and J 0 bases, leaving 16 bases between the germline ends. Per germline, CDR1 SGHDT and CDR2 YYEEEE. This CDR3 contains 16 residues. The CDR3 sequence: CASSDLTGSSNYGYTF. CDR3 coding DNA: TGTGCCAGCAGCGACCTAACAGGATCCTCTAACTATGGCTACACCTTC.

This chain connects TRBV6-5 to TRBJ1-4; D is uncertain. Trimming took off 1 base at V and 5 bases at J, with 5 bases between the two ends. From germline, CDR1 is MNHEY and CDR2 SVGAGI. The CDR3 loop spans 13 amino acids. CDR3 in amino acids: CASSYFKNEKLFF. The CDR3 region has the DNA TGTGCCAGCAGTTACTTTAAAAATGAAAAACTGTTTTTT.

This clone has more than one count but fewer than ten. This chain uses TRBV19 with TRBJ1-6, with 7 nucleotides matching TRBD1. This CDR3 has 12 amino acids. From germline, CDR1 is LNHDA and CDR2 SQIVND (reference sequence). V was clipped by 5 bases and J by 8 bases; unmatched bases: 0. Here the CDR3 DNA reads TGTGCCAGTAGTGACAGGGATTCACCCCTCCACTTT. It translates to CASSDRDSPLHF.

This rearrangement joins TRBV19 to TRBJ2-3; 9 bases line up with TRBD1. Trimming at V came to 4 bases and at J to 3 bases, leaving 8 bases not matched to a gene. Germline V CDR1 and CDR2: LNHDA, SQIVND (reference sequence). There are 16 residues in the CDR3. The CDR3 nucleotides are TGTGCCAGTAGTACAAGAGGACAGGGGTCTACAGATACGCAGTATTTT. Its protein is CASSTRGQGSTDTQYF.

This clone was seen a single time. V is TRBV7-3 and J is TRBJ2-6, with TRBD1 matching over 9 bases. The CDR3 contains 17 residues. V shed 2 bases and J 2 bases; nucleotides not matched to a gene: 4. CDR1 and CDR2 from the germline V gene are SGHTA and FQGTGA. This CDR3 reads CASSLDRGIPGANVLTF. CDR3 coding DNA: TGTGCCAGCAGCTTAGACAGGGGGATCCCTGGGGCCAACGTCCTGACTTTC. The whole variable domain, filled in from reference TRBV7-3 and TRBJ2-6, reads GAGVSQTPSNKVTEKGKYVELRCDPISGHTALYWYRQSLGQGPEFLIYFQGTGAADDSGLPNDRFFAVRPEGSVSTLKIQRTERGDSAVYLCASSLDRGIPGANVLTFGAGSRLTVL.

The chain carries TRBV28 and TRBJ2-3; 8 positions agree with TRBD1. The CDR3 has 18 amino acids. Germline V gene lookup returns CDR1 MDHEN and CDR2 SYDVKM. V trimming: 1 base; J trimming: 8 bases; junction bases outside the gene matches: 17. The CDR3 reads CASSLLGRGQDSPGTQYF. CDR3 nucleotide sequence: TGTGCCAGCAGTTTATTGGGCAGGGGACAGGACTCCCCAGGTACGCAGTATTTT.

The chain carries TRBV6-5 and TRBJ1-5; D is uncertain. Germline V gene data show CDR1 as MNHEY and CDR2 as SVGAGI. The germline V and J ends were trimmed by 2 bases and 6 bases, with 14 bases remaining between them. The CDR3 runs to 15 residues. CDR3 sequence reads: CASSYVGARGQPQHF. The CDR3 DNA reads as TGTGCCAGCAGTTACGTCGGTGCTAGAGGTCAGCCCCAGCATTTT.

The V call is TRBV5-1, the J call TRBJ1-4, with D perhaps TRBD1 (5 bases). CDR3 size: 14 residues. V was shortened by 5 bases and J by 7 bases, with 15 bases between the two germline ends. Per the germline V gene, CDR1 is SGHRS and CDR2 is YFSETQ. In DNA, the CDR3 is TGCGCCAGCAGGGACGGGGGTAATATTGAAAAACTGTTTTTT. It specifies CASRDGGNIEKLFF.

The gene calls are TRBV5-1 and TRBJ2-2, with TRBD2 identical over 12 bases. After removal of 5 bases from V and 0 bases from J, the junction contained 2 bases not matched to a gene. The CDR3 is 16 amino acids. From germline, CDR1 is SGHRS and CDR2 YFSETQ. The CDR3 DNA reads as TGCGCCAGCAGTAGGACTAGCGGGGCGAACACCGGGGAGCTGTTTTTT. This gives the protein CASSRTSGANTGELFF.

The chain uses TRBV5-1 and TRBJ2-1, with a tentative D call TRBD2 (5 bases). CDR1 and CDR2 from the germline V gene are SGHRS and YFSETQ. The ends were cut back, 6 bases at V and 8 bases at J, with 18 bases in the middle. The CDR3 is made up of 14 amino acids. The CDR3 is CASTQSGSVYEQFF. CDR3 nucleotide sequence: TGCGCCAGCACCCAAAGCGGTTCTGTCTATGAGCAGTTCTTC.

This rearrangement joins TRBV7-9 to TRBJ1-3; D is possibly TRBD1 (5 bases). Germline loops: CDR1 SEHNR, CDR2 FQNEAQ (reference sequence). The V gene lost 5 bases and the J gene lost 5 bases, with 22 bases spanning the gap. This CDR3 contains 17 residues. CDR3 loop: CASSPRPSGAPRNTIYF. CDR3 DNA: TGTGCCAGCAGCCCAAGGCCGAGTGGGGCCCCGAGAAACACCATATATTTT. Looking up the rest from reference TRBV7-9 and TRBJ1-3 gives the full variable domain: DTGVSQNPRHKITKRGQNVTFRCDPISEHNRLYWYRQTLGQGPEFLTYFQNEAQLEKSRLLSDRFSAERPKGSFSTLEIQRTEQGDSAMYLCASSPRPSGAPRNTIYFGEGSWLTVV.

The chain couples TRBV6-4 to TRBJ2-3; weak D call: TRBD2 (6 bases). Between the trimmed V and J ends, which lost 0 bases and 2 bases, there was a span of 9 bases. The CDR3 has 15 amino acids. Germline CDR1 and CDR2: MRHNA and SNTAGT. The CDR3 DNA reads TGTGCCAGCAGTGACTCGGGGGGAGTCACAGATACGCAGTATTTT. This sequence encodes CASSDSGGVTDTQYF.

The V gene is TRBV5-1, the J gene TRBJ2-2; TRBD1 agrees at 8 bases. V trimming: 0 bases; J trimming: 16 bases; junction bases outside the gene matches: 5. CDR3 length: 12 amino acids. CDR1 and CDR2 from the germline V gene are SGHRS and YFSETQ. The CDR3 nucleotides are TGCGCCAGCAGCTTGGGACAGGGGAATCCGTTTTTT. Translation gives CASSLGQGNPFF.